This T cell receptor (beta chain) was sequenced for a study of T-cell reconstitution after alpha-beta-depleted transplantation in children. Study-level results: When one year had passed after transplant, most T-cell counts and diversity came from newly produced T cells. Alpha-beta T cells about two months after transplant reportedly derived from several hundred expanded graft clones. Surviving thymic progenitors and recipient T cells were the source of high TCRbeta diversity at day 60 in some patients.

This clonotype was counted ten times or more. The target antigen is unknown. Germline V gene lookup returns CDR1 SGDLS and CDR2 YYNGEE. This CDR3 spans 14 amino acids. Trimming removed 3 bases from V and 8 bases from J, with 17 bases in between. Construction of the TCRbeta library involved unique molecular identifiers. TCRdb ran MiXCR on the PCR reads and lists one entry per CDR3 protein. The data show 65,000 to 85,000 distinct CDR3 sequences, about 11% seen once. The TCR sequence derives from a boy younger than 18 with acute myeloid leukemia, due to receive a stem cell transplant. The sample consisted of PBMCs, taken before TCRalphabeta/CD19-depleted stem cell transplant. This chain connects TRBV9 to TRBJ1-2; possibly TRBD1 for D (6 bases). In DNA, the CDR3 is TGTGCCAGCAGCGCCCTGGGGGGGCTGAGGGGCTACACCTTC. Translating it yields CASSALGGLRGYTF.